These 29 T cell receptor beta chains were sequenced from one sample in a study of siplizumab effects on memory and regulatory T cells. The table came from immunoSEQ multiplex PCR; TCRdb's copy has only in-frame clones and leaves some out. The profile shows about 40,000 clones, roughly 90% of them singletons. What was sequenced was naive CD4+ T cells sorted from blood. These receptors were collected from a human donor in good health.

The chain is built from TRBV15 and TRBJ2-7; 7 nucleotides align to TRBD1. The CDR3 length is 15 residues. V gave up 4 bases and J gave up 4 bases; unmatched junction bases: 10. Germline values: CDR1 LNHNV, CDR2 YYDKDF (reference sequence). CDR3 bases: TGTGCCACCAGCATGTTCCCCGGGACAGCATACGAGCAGTACTTC. Translation gives CATSMFPGTAYEQYF.

J is TRBJ2-4 and V is TRBV2; 7 bases align to TRBD1. The CDR3 length is 13 residues. Germline CDR1 and CDR2: SNHLY and FYNNEI. V lost 5 bases to trimming and J lost 8 bases; unmatched junction nucleotides: 6. The CDR3 protein is CASSWTGEDIQYF. The CDR3 nucleotides are TGTGCCAGCAGTTGGACAGGAGAGGACATTCAGTACTTC. Full variable domain (outside the CDR3, taken from reference TRBV2 and TRBJ2-4): EPEVTQTPSHQVTQMGQEVILRCVPISNHLYFYWYRQILGQKVEFLVSFYNNEISEKSEIFDDQFSVERPDGSNFTLKIRSTKLEDSAMYFCASSWTGEDIQYFGAGTRLSVL.

CDR3 DNA sequence: TGTGCCAGCAGTACCACAAAGACAGGCCCCTATGGCTACACCTTC. This gives the protein CASSTTKTGPYGYTF. The chain is built from TRBV27 and TRBJ1-2, with D perhaps TRBD1 (6 bases). The CDR3 is 15 amino acids. V was cut by 5 bases and J by 4 bases, with 17 bases left in between. Germline values: CDR1 MNHEY, CDR2 SMNVEV (reference sequence).

This clone was observed once. This chain joins TRBV19 and TRBJ2-5, with 7 positions matching TRBD1. J was trimmed by 4 bases and V by 2 bases; bases with no gene match: 7. From germline, CDR1 is LNHDA and CDR2 SQIVND (reference sequence). This CDR3 has 15 residues. CDR3 loop: CASSISINRGETQYF. The CDR3, as DNA: TGTGCCAGTAGTATATCAATTAACAGGGGAGAGACCCAGTACTTC.

The genes are TRBV15 and TRBJ1-4; tentatively, D is TRBD1 (6 bases). V lost 1 base to trimming and J lost 4 bases, with 13 bases between them. This CDR3 is built from 16 residues. Germline V gene sequence: CDR1 LNHNV, CDR2 YYDKDF (reference sequence). The CDR3 DNA follows: TGTGCCACCAGCAGAGTCTTACAGGGATTTAATGAAAAACTGTTTTTT. Its protein is CATSRVLQGFNEKLFF.

V and J are TRBV19 and TRBJ2-3; 10 positions agree with TRBD2. The germline CDR1 and CDR2 sequences are LNHDA and SQIVND (reference sequence). This CDR3 region has 14 residues. V shed 8 bases and J 5 bases; nucleotides not matched to a gene: 7. The CDR3 loop reads CASQRGGLGDTQYF. The CDR3 DNA reads TGTGCCAGTCAGCGGGGGGGCCTAGGAGATACGCAGTATTTT. Full variable domain (rest looked up from reference TRBV19 and TRBJ2-3): DGGITQSPKYLFRKEGQNVTLSCEQNLNHDAMYWYRQDPGQGLRLIYYSQIVNDFQKGDIAEGYSVSREKKESFPLTVTSAQKNPTAFYLCASQRGGLGDTQYFGPGTRLTVL.

CDR3 residues: CASSLTGEDTQYF. The CDR3 DNA is TGTGCCAGCAGCTTGACTGGGGAAGATACGCAGTATTTT. This rearrangement joins TRBV7-2 to TRBJ2-3; no clear D gene. Germline CDR1 is SGHTA and CDR2 is FQGNSA. V shed 3 bases and J shed 5 bases, with 9 bases lying between them. The CDR3 runs to 13 residues. The full variable domain, completed using reference TRBV7-2 and TRBJ2-3, is GAGVSQSPSNKVTEKGKDVELRCDPISGHTALYWYRQSLGQGLEFLIYFQGNSAPDKSGLPSDRFSAERTGGSVSTLTIQRTQQEDSAVYLCASSLTGEDTQYFGPGTRLTVL.

Here the CDR3 DNA reads TGTGCCAGCAGCCAAGGGACAGGGCCAGAGACCCAGTACTTC. Its protein is CASSQGTGPETQYF. The chain couples TRBV4-2 to TRBJ2-5; 8 bases line up with TRBD1. The length of the CDR3 is 14 residues. The trim removed 1 base at V and 4 bases at J, leaving 2 bases unmatched. The V gene's germline CDR1 is LGHNA and CDR2 YNFKEQ.

The J gene is TRBJ2-3, the V gene TRBV20-1; D unclear. The germline gives CDR1 DFQATT, CDR2 SNEGSKA (reference sequence). The CDR3 covers 11 residues. V gave up 1 base and J gave up 5 bases, with 4 bases separating them. As DNA, the CDR3 is TGCAGTGCTAGAGCCCGAGATACGCAGTATTTT. Protein sequence: CSARARDTQYF.

The rearrangement joins TRBV12-5 to TRBJ2-3; no clear D gene. Between the trimmed V and J ends, which lost 1 base and 6 bases, there was a span of 14 bases. This CDR3 is built from 15 residues. CDR1 is LGHNT, CDR2 FRNRAP, per germline. The CDR3: CASGLGFGSLDTQYF. CDR3 bases: TGTGCTAGTGGTTTGGGCTTCGGATCGCTTGATACGCAGTATTTT.

The rearrangement joins TRBV18 to TRBJ1-1; TRBD1 aligns across 12 bases. The trim removed 1 base at V and 0 bases at J, leaving 6 bases unmatched. CDR3 length: 18 amino acids. Germline V gives CDR1 KGHSH, CDR2 LQKENI. The CDR3 bases are TGTGCCAGCTCACCACAGGGGACAGGGGGCGGGTTGAACACTGAAGCTTTCTTT. Amino acid sequence: CASSPQGTGGGLNTEAFF.

The chain has TRBV6-1 and TRBJ2-4; 7 nucleotides agree with TRBD1. J was trimmed by 2 bases and V by 2 bases; bases with no gene match: 3. CDR1 is MNHNS and CDR2 is SASEGT in the germline V gene. This CDR3 is built from 15 residues. Here the CDR3 reads CASSEKGAPKNIQYF. CDR3 in DNA: TGTGCCAGCAGTGAAAAGGGGGCGCCCAAAAACATTCAGTACTTC.

This chain links TRBV5-5 with TRBJ2-2; D uncertain. The CDR3 spans 16 residues. Germline assignment: CDR1 SGHKS and CDR2 YYEKEE (reference sequence). Trimming pared 0 bases from V and 1 base from J, leaving 10 bases between. CDR3 bases: TGTGCCAGCAGCTTGGCCGGAGACCTGAACACCGGGGAGCTGTTTTTT. Amino acid sequence: CASSLAGDLNTGELFF.

The chain recombines TRBV29-1 with TRBJ2-5, with TRBD2 matching over 9 bases. The germline gives CDR1 SQVTM, CDR2 ANQGSEA. The CDR3 loop spans 15 amino acids. V lost 2 bases, J lost 4 bases, and 8 bases stayed unmatched. The CDR3 sequence: CSVEKLEAGGETQYF. The DNA of the CDR3 is TGCAGCGTTGAAAAACTGGAAGCGGGGGGAGAGACCCAGTACTTC.

This clone was observed once. This chain links TRBV25-1 with TRBJ1-2, with a possible D match to TRBD1 (5 bases). This CDR3 spans 14 amino acids. Trimming stripped 10 bases from V and 0 bases from J, with 15 bases between. Germline CDR1 is MGHDK and CDR2 is SYGVNS. CDR3 bases: TGTGCCACCCGGGGGAGTCAGGCTAACTATGGCTACACCTTC. Translation gives CATRGSQANYGYTF.

This chain connects TRBV18 to TRBJ1-2, with D maybe TRBD1 (5 bases). The V end was cut by 3 bases, the J end by 0 bases, with 11 bases between. CDR1 KGHSH and CDR2 LQKENI come from the germline V gene. The CDR3 loop spans 15 amino acids. The CDR3 sequence is CASSPQDTANYGYTF. Here the CDR3 DNA reads TGTGCCAGCTCACCCCAGGACACCGCTAACTATGGCTACACCTTC.

This chain connects TRBV6-5 to TRBJ1-2; no firm D call. Trimming pared 5 bases from V and 8 bases from J, leaving 12 bases between. Germline V lookup: CDR1 MNHEY, CDR2 SVGAGI. CDR3 length equals 12 residues. The CDR3 spells CASSPTLGGYTF. DNA of the CDR3: TGTGCCAGCAGTCCCACCCTGGGGGGCTACACCTTC.

This chain's CDR3 is CASRLGGALNTEAFF. In nucleotides, the CDR3 is TGTGCCAGCAGATTGGGGGGCGCCTTGAACACTGAAGCTTTCTTT. The chain employs TRBV2 and TRBJ1-1, with a weak D call TRBD1 (6 bases). CDR3 length: 15 amino acids. Trimming shortened V by 6 bases and J by 0 bases, and 14 bases separated the two germline ends. Germline loops: CDR1 SNHLY, CDR2 FYNNEI.

The chain is built from TRBV5-1 and TRBJ2-3, with D possibly TRBD1 on 6 matching bases. This CDR3 contains 14 residues. V gave up 5 bases and J gave up 3 bases, with 13 bases separating them. Germline V gene data show CDR1 as SGHRS and CDR2 as YFSETQ. In nucleotides, the CDR3 is TGCGCCAGCAGTGGGCAGGGGAGAACAGATACGCAGTATTTT. As protein: CASSGQGRTDTQYF.

This clone was counted once. The chain combines TRBV27 with TRBJ2-1; TRBD2 agrees at 9 bases. The CDR3 covers 17 residues. Germline V gene sequence: CDR1 MNHEY, CDR2 SMNVEV (reference sequence). V lost 3 bases, J lost 7 bases, and 13 bases stayed unmatched. The CDR3 reads CASSFTRGLAGLNEQFF. CDR3 nucleotides: TGTGCCAGCAGTTTCACGAGAGGGCTAGCGGGGTTGAATGAGCAGTTCTTC.

The chain is built from TRBV28 and TRBJ1-2, with 9 bases identical to TRBD1. Germline CDR1 is MDHEN and CDR2 is SYDVKM. The CDR3 covers 15 residues. With V trimmed by 3 bases and J by 5 bases, 7 bases remained unmatched. Written as DNA, the CDR3 is TGTGCCAGCAGTTTGCTGGACAGGGGTGGGTATGGCTACACCTTC. Amino acids: CASSLLDRGGYGYTF.

The chain links TRBV5-4 to TRBJ2-5; TRBD1 matches 8 bases. With V trimmed by 3 bases and J by 4 bases, 2 bases remained unmatched. The length of the CDR3 is 13 residues. Germline lookup yields CDR1 SGHNT and CDR2 YYREEE (reference sequence). CDR3: CASSSGQGETQYF. The CDR3 nucleotides read TGTGCCAGCAGCTCCGGACAGGGAGAGACCCAGTACTTC.

The genes are TRBV30 and TRBJ2-7; D is possibly TRBD2 (6 bases). Germline CDR1 and CDR2: GTSNPN and SVGIG (reference sequence). This CDR3 spans 13 amino acids. The CDR3 DNA follows: TGTGCTTTTTTGGGGGACTGGAACTACGAGCAGTACTTC. It codes for CAFLGDWNYEQYF.

The chain's CDR3 is CASSDDLGLAGGLNEQYF. DNA of the CDR3: TGTGCCAGCAGCGACGACTTGGGACTAGCGGGGGGCCTCAACGAGCAGTACTTC. The chain couples TRBV2 to TRBJ2-7; TRBD2 agrees at 15 bases. Germline V gene lookup returns CDR1 SNHLY and CDR2 FYNNEI. CDR3 length: 18 residues. V dropped 6 bases and J dropped 5; count of bases not matched to a gene: 14.

This clone was observed a few times. This chain joins TRBV18 and TRBJ1-5; no clear D gene. The V end was cut by 3 bases, the J end by 9 bases, with 12 bases between. The CDR3 runs 13 residues. CDR1 and CDR2 (germline): KGHSH, LQKENI. The CDR3 DNA sequence: TGTGCCAGCTCACCGGCCACCGATGGGCCCCAGCATTTT. Encoded protein: CASSPATDGPQHF.

The CDR3 sequence: CASSPTGGSAEAFF. The CDR3 DNA reads as TGCGCCAGCAGCCCGACAGGGGGCAGCGCTGAAGCTTTCTTT. V usage is TRBV5-1 and J usage is TRBJ1-1; 10 bases fit TRBD1. The V segment lost 4 bases and the J segment 6 bases; nucleotides outside the gene matches: 6. This CDR3 comprises 14 residues. CDR1 and CDR2 from the germline V gene are SGHRS and YFSETQ. The complete variable domain, with remaining parts taken from reference TRBV5-1 and TRBJ1-1, reads KAGVTQTPRYLIKTRGQQVTLSCSPISGHRSVSWYQQTPGQGLQFLFEYFSETQRNKGNFPGRFSGRQFSNSRSEMNVSTLELGDSALYLCASSPTGGSAEAFFGQGTRLTVV.

This clone was seen only once. The chain carries TRBV11-1 and TRBJ2-5, with D maybe TRBD1 (7 bases). The V gene lost 0 bases and the J gene lost 5 bases, with 10 bases spanning the gap. The CDR3 is 14 residues long. Per the germline V gene, CDR1 is SGHAT and CDR2 is FQDESV (reference sequence). CDR3 loop: CASSLAQGRETQYF. CDR3 sequence (DNA): TGTGCCAGCAGCTTAGCACAGGGGAGGGAGACCCAGTACTTC.

This clone occurred once. The J gene is TRBJ2-1, the V gene TRBV19, with 7 bases matching TRBD1. Losses at the gene ends were 2 bases for V and 0 bases for J; bases not matched to a gene: 4. The CDR3 has 16 residues. Per the germline V gene, CDR1 is LNHDA and CDR2 is SQIVND (reference sequence). CDR3 sequence (DNA): TGTGCCAGTAGTATAAGGGACAGTAACTCCTACAATGAGCAGTTCTTC. It yields the protein CASSIRDSNSYNEQFF.

V usage is TRBV27 and J usage is TRBJ2-1; no definite D call. Trimming stripped 10 bases from V and 0 bases from J, with 10 bases between. The germline gives CDR1 MNHEY, CDR2 SMNVEV (reference sequence). This CDR3 has 13 residues. CDR3 region: CATRTSSYNEQFF. The CDR3 DNA follows: TGTGCCACCCGGACGAGCTCCTACAATGAGCAGTTCTTC.